This T cell receptor beta chain was retrieved from a study of blood T cell repertoires in COVID-19. Study details: COVID-19 samples collected from the United States, Italy and Spain covered acute and convalescent phases. Sources were T cells, B-cell-depleted T cells, or PBMCs; the material itself was cDNA or gDNA.

Per the authors' pipeline: Nucleated cell number was recorded as an estimate derived from reference gene primer amplification. The assay was immunoSEQ multiplex PCR, and TCRdb's table has in-frame clones only and misses some. V, J and clone size derive from that table, while D and trimming were established from the DNA sequence. The sample has a few hundred thousand clones, 88% seen once. V lost 6 bases, J lost 9 bases, and 17 bases stayed unmatched. Germline V CDR1 and CDR2: MDHEN, SYDVKM. The CDR3 has 17 residues. The chain employs TRBV28 and TRBJ1-6, with 7 bases fitting TRBD1. The sequence was collected from a human donor in a cohort sampled during active COVID-19. Specimen: peripheral blood. The DNA of the CDR3 is TGTGCCAGCAGATTGAGGGCCCTAAGACAGGGTGGTTCACCCCTCCACTTT. It is translated as CASRLRALRQGGSPLHF.